Below are 8 T cell receptor beta chains sequenced from a single sample in a study of OX40 agonist ivuxolimab in advanced cancers. The repertoire was sequenced with immunoSEQ multiplex PCR; TCRdb's copy has only in-frame clones and lacks some. The top ten hold approximately 14% of the sample, which has tens of thousands of clones, under 95% seen once. Here the sequenced sample was CD4+ or CD8+ T cells sorted from blood, taken in a trial of the OX40 agonist ivuxolimab. The source is an adult with an advanced solid tumor such as melanoma, head and neck, liver or kidney cancer.

The chain combines TRBV5-3 with TRBJ2-4; D not certain. TRBV5-3 is sorted into the ORF group, with uncertain function. There are 20 residues in the CDR3. The V gene lost 4 bases and the J gene lost 3 bases, with 29 bases spanning the gap. This CDR3 reads CARSTPQANSPILDKNIQYF. The CDR3 region has the DNA TGTGCCAGAAGCACGCCCCAGGCGAACTCCCCCATATTGGACAAAAACATTCAGTACTTC.

The gene calls are TRBV28 and TRBJ2-1; D might be TRBD2 (6 bases). The CDR3 sequence is 14 residues long. Trimming left V 3 bases short and J 9 bases short, with 15 bases between. CDR1 is MDHEN, CDR2 SYDVKM, per germline. The CDR3 DNA sequence: TGTGCCAGCAGTTTGTGGCGGACGGAGGGTGAGCAGTTCTTC. Protein sequence: CASSLWRTEGEQFF.

V and J are TRBV13 and TRBJ2-3; 13 bases agree with TRBD2. The CDR3 sequence is 16 residues long. The germline CDR1 and CDR2 sequences are PRHDT and FYEKMQ (reference sequence). Losses at the gene ends were 5 bases for V and 5 bases for J; bases not matched to a gene: 7. The CDR3 region has the DNA TGTGCCAGCAGCCAGGGACTAGCGGGATTATTAGATACGCAGTATTTT. This translates into CASSQGLAGLLDTQYF.

V and J are TRBV5-1 and TRBJ2-2; a possible D gene is TRBD2 (5 bases). The V and J ends lost 0 bases and 7 bases respectively, with 10 bases between them. Germline assignment: CDR1 SGHRS and CDR2 YFSETQ. The length of the CDR3 is 14 residues. CDR3 coding DNA: TGCGCCAGCAGCTTGGGTGAGGGCGGCGGGGAGCTGTTTTTT. Its protein product is CASSLGEGGGELFF.

The V gene is TRBV14, the J gene TRBJ1-1, with a possible D match to TRBD1 (6 bases). CDR1 is SGHDN and CDR2 is FVKESK in the germline V gene. This CDR3 is built from 17 residues. V lost 6 bases, J lost 0 bases, and 20 bases lay in between. The CDR3 DNA reads as TGTGCCAGCAGTCTCGTCGGGGGGCATGGGATGAACACTGAAGCTTTCTTT. It translates to CASSLVGGHGMNTEAFF.

The chain is built from TRBV9 and TRBJ2-7, with a tentative D call TRBD1 (6 bases). The CDR3 is made up of 13 amino acids. Germline lookup yields CDR1 SGDLS and CDR2 YYNGEE. V lost 4 bases to trimming and J lost 2 bases, with 10 bases between them. The CDR3 region has the DNA TGTGCCAGCAGCCCAGGGACAACCTACGAGCAGTACTTC. Its protein is CASSPGTTYEQYF.

J is TRBJ2-5 and V is TRBV4-2; TRBD2 matches at 10 bases. Germline trimming cut 1 base from V and 4 bases from J; bases unmatched to any gene: 0. CDR3 size: 14 residues. Germline assignment: CDR1 LGHNA and CDR2 YNFKEQ. This CDR3 is CASSQGLAGETQYF. In nucleotides, the CDR3 is TGTGCCAGCAGCCAAGGACTAGCGGGAGAGACCCAGTACTTC.

The chain links TRBV28 to TRBJ2-1, with 12 bases matching TRBD2. The V gene end was trimmed by 1 base and the J gene end by 15 bases; junction bases not matched to a gene: 7. The CDR3 sequence is 14 residues long. Germline loops: CDR1 MDHEN, CDR2 SYDVKM. In DNA, the CDR3 is TGTGCCAGCAGTTTATCTGGACTAGCGGGAAGATGGTTCTTC. Translated: CASSLSGLAGRWFF.